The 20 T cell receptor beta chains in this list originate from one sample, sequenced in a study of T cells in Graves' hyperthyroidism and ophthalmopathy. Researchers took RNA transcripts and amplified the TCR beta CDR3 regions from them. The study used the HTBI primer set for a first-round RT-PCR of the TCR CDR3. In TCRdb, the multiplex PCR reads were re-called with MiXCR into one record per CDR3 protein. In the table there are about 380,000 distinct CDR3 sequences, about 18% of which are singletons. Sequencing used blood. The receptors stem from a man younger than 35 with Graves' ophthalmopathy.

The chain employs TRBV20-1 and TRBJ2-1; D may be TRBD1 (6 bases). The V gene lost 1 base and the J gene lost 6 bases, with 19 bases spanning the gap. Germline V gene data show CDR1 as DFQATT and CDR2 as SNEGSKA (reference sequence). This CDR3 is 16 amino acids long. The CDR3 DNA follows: TGCAGTGCTAGAGGACAGGTCTTCCCTCAGAGCAATGAGCAGTTCTTC. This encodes CSARGQVFPQSNEQFF.

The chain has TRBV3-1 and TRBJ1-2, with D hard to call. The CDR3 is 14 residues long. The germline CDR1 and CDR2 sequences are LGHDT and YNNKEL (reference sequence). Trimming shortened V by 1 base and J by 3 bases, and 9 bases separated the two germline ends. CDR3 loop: CASSQGVGDYGYTF. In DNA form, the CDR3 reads TGTGCCAGCAGCCAAGGGGTGGGCGACTATGGCTACACCTTC.

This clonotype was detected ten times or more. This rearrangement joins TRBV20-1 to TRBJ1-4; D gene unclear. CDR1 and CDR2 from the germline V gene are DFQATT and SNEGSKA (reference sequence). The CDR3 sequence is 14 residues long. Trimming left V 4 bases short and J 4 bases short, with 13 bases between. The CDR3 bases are TGCAGTGCTACCCCGGACGGTTATAATGAAAAACTGTTTTTT. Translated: CSATPDGYNEKLFF.

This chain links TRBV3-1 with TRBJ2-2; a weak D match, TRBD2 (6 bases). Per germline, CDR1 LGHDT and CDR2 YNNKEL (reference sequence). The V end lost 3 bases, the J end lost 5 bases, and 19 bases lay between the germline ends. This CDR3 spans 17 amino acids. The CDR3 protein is CASSHPAGDLVTGELFF. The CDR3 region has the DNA TGTGCCAGCAGCCACCCTGCCGGGGACTTAGTAACCGGGGAGCTGTTTTTT.

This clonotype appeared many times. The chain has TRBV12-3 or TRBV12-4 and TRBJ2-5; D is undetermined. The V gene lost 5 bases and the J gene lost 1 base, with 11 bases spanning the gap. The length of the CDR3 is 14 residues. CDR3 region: CASSPRSSQETQYF. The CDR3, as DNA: TGTGCCAGCAGTCCCAGGAGCAGCCAAGAGACCCAGTACTTC.

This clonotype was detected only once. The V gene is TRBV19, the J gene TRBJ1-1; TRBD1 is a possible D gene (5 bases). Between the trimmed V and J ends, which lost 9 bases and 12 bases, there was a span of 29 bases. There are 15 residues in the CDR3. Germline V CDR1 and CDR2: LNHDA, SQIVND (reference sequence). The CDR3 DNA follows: TGTGCCAGCACAAACAGAGGGTCAGGGTTGGGCGGAACTTTCTTT. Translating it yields CASTNRGSGLGGTFF. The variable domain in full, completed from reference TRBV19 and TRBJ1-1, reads DGGITQSPKYLFRKEGQNVTLSCEQNLNHDAMYWYRQDPGQGLRLIYYSQIVNDFQKGDIAEGYSVSREKKESFPLTVTSAQKNPTAFYLCASTNRGSGLGGTFFGQGTRLTVV.

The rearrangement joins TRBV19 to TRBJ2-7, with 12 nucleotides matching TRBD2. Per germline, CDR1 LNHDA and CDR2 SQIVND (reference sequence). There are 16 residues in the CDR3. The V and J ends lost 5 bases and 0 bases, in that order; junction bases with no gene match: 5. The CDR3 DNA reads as TGTGCCAGTAGTCCCAGACTAGCGGGGGACTCCTACGAGCAGTACTTC. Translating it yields CASSPRLAGDSYEQYF.

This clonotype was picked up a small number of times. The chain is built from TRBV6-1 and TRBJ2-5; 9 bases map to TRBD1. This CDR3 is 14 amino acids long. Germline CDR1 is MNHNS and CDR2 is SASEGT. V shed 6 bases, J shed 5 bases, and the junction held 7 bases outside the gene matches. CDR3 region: CASSITGGWETQYF. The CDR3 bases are TGTGCCAGCAGCATTACAGGGGGCTGGGAGACCCAGTACTTC.

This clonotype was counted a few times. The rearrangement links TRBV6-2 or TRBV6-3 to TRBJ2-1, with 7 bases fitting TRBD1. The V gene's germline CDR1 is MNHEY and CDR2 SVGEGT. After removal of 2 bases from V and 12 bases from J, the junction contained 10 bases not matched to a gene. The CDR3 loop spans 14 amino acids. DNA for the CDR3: TGTGCCAGCAGTTACGGGACAGTCCATAGAGGGCAGTTCTTC. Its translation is CASSYGTVHRGQFF.

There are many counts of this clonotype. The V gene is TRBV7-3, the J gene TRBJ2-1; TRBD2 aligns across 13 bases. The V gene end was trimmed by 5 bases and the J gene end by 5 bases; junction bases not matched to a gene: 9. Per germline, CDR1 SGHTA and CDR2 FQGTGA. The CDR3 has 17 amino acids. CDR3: CASSEIPGLAGNNEQFF. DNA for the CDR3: TGTGCCAGCAGCGAAATACCGGGACTAGCGGGGAACAATGAGCAGTTCTTC.

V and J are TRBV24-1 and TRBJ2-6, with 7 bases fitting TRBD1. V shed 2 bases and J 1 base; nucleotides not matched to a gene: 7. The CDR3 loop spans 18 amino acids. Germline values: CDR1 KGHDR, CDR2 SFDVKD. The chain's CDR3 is CATSDSAGGKSGANVLTF. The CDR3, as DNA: TGTGCCACCAGTGATTCGGCAGGGGGAAAGTCTGGGGCCAACGTCCTGACTTTC.

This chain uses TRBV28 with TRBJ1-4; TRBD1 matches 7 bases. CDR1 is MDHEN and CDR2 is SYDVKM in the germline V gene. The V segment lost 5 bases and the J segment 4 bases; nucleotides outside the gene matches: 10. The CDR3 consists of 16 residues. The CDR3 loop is CASSRPGTVLNEKLFF. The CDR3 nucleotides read TGTGCCAGCAGTCGCCCCGGGACAGTGCTTAATGAAAAACTGTTTTTT. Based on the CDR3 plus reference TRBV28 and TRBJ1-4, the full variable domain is DVKVTQSSRYLVKRTGEKVFLECVQDMDHENMFWYRQDPGLGLRLIYFSYDVKMKEKGDIPEGYSVSREKKERFSLILESASTNQTSMYLCASSRPGTVLNEKLFFGSGTQLSVL.

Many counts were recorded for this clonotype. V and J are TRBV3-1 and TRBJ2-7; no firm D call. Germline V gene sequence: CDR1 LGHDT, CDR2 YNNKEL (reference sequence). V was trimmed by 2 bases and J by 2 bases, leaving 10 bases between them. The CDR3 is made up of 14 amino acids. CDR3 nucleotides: TGTGCCAGCAGCCAAAGAGTCCAGACCTACGAGCAGTACTTC. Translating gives CASSQRVQTYEQYF.

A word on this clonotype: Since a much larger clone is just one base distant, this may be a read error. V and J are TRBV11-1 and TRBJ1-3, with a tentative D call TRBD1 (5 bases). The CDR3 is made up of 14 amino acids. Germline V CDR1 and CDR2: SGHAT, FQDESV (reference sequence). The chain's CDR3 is CAGSLGHSGNTIYF. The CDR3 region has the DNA TGTGCCGGCAGCTTAGGACACTCTGGAAACACCATATATTTT.

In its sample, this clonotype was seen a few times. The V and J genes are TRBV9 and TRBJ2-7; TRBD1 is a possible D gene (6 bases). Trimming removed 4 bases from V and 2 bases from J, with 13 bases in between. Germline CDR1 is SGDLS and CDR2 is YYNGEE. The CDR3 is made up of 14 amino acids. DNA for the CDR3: TGTGCCAGCAGCAACACCTGGACAGCCTACGAGCAGTACTTC. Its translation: CASSNTWTAYEQYF.

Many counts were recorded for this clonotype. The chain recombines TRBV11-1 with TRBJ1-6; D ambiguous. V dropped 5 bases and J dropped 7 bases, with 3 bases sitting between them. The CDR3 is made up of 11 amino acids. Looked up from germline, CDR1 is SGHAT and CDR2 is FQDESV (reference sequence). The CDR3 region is CASSQNSPLHF. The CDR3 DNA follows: TGTGCCAGCAGCCAGAATTCACCCCTCCACTTT.

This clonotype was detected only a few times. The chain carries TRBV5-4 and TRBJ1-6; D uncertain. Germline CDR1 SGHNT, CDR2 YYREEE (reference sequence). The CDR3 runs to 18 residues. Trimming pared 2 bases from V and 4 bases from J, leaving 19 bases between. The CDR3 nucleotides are TGTGCCAGCAGCTTCCGGGCGAAGGTTGCTAATTATAATTCACCCCTCCACTTT. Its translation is CASSFRAKVANYNSPLHF.

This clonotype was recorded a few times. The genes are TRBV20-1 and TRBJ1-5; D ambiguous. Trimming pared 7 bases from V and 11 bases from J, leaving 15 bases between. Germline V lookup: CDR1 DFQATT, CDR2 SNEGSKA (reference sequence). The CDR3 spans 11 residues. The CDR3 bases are TGCAGTGTCAGGTGGGGAGCGGCCCAGCATTTT. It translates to CSVRWGAAQHF.

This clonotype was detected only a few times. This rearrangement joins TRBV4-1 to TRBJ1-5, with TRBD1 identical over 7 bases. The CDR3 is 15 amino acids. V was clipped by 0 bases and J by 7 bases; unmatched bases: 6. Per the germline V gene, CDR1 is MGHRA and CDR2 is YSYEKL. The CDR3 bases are TGCGCCAGCAGCCAAGAGGAGGGGGCTGGCCAGCCCCAGCATTTT. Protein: CASSQEEGAGQPQHF.

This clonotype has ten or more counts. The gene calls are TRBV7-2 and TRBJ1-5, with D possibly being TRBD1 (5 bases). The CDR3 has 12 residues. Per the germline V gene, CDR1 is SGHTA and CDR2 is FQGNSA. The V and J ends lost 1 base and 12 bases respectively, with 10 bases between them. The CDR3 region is CASSLDVGDQHF. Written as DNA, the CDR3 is TGTGCCAGCAGCTTAGACGTGGGGGACCAGCATTTT. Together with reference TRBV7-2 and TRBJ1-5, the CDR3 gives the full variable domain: GAGVSQSPSNKVTEKGKDVELRCDPISGHTALYWYRQSLGQGLEFLIYFQGNSAPDKSGLPSDRFSAERTGGSVSTLTIQRTQQEDSAVYLCASSLDVGDQHFGDGTRLSIL.